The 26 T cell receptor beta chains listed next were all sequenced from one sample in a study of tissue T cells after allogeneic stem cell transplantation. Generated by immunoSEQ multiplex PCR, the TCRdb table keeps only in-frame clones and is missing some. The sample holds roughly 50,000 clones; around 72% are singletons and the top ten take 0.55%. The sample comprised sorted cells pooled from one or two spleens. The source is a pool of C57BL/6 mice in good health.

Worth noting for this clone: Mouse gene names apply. The CDR3 protein is CASSQDRGRGTEVFF. Partial CDR3 DNA: TGTGCCAGCAGCCAAGACAGGGGGCGCGGCACAGAAGTCTTC. This chain connects TRBV5 to TRBJ1-1, with TRBD1 matching 8 bases. The CDR3 goes on 1 residue after the read ends, and that part is filled in from the germline J gene. The CDR3 length is 15 residues. Trimming removed 0 bases from V and 4 bases from J; junction bases left unmatched: 4. From germline, CDR1 is LGHNA and CDR2 YNLKQL (reference sequence).

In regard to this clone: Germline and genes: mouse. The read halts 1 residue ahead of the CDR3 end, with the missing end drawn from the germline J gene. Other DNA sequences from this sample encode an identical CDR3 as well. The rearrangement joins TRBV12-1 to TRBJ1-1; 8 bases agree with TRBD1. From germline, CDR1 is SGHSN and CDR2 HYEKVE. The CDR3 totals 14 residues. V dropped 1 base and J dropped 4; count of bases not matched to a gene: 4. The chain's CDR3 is CASSLTGGGTEVFF. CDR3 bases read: TGTGCCAGCTCTCTTACAGGGGGGGGCACAGAAGTCTTC.

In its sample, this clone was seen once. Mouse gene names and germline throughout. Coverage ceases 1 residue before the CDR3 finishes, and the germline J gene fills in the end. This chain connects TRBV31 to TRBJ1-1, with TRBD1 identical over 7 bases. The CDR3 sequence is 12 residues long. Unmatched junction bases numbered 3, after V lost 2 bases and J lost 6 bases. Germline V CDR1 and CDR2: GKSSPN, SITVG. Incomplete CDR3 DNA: TGTGCCTGGAGTGTTGACAGGGCAGAAGTCTTC. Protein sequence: CAWSVDRAEVF. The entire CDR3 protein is CAWSVDRAEVFF. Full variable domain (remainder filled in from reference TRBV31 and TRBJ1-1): AQTIHQWPVAEIKAVGSPLSLGCTIKGKSSPNLYWYWQATGGTLQQLFYSITVGQVESVVQLNLSASRPKDDQFILSTEKLLLSHSGFYLCAWSVDRAEVFFGKGTRLTVV.

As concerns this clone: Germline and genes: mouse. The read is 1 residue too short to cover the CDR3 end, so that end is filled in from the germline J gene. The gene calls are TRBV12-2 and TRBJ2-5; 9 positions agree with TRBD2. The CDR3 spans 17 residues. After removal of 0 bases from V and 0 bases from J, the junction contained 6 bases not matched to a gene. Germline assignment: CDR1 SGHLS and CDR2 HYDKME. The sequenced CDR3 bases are TGTGCCAGCTCTCTCGACGCTGGGGGGGTTAACCAAGACACCCAGTAC. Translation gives CASSLDAGGVNQDTQY. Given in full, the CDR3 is CASSLDAGGVNQDTQYF. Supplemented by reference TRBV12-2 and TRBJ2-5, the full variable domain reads NSGVVQSPRYIIKGKGERSILKCIPISGHLSVAWYQQTQGQELKFFIQHYDKMERDKGNLPSRFSVQQFDDYHSEMNMSALELEDSAVYFCASSLDAGGVNQDTQYFGPGTRLLVL.

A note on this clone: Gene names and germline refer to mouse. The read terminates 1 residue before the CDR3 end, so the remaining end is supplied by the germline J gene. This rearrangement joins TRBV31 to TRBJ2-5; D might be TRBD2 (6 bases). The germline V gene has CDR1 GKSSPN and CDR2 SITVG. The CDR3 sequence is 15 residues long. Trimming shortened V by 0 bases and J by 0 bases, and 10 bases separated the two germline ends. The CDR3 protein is CAWSLVGGNQDTQYF. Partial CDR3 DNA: TGTGCCTGGAGTCTAGTCGGGGGGAACCAAGACACCCAGTAC.

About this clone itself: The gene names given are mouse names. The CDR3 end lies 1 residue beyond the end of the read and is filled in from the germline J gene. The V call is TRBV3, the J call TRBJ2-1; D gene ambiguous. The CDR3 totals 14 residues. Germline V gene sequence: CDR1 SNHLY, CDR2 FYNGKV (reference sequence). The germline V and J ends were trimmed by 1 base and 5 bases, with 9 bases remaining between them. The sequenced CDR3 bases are TGTGCCAGCAGCTTAGATGGAGGGAATGCTGAGCAGTTC. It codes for CASSLDGGNAEQF. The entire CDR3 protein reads CASSLDGGNAEQFF.

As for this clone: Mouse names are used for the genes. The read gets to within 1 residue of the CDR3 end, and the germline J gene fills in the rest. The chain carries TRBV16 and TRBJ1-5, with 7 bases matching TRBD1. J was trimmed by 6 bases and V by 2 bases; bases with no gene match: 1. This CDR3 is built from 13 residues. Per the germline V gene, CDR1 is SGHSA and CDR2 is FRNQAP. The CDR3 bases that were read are TGTGCAAGCAGCTTATGGGACAGCCAGGCTCCGCTT. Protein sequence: CASSLWDSQAPL. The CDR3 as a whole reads CASSLWDSQAPLF.

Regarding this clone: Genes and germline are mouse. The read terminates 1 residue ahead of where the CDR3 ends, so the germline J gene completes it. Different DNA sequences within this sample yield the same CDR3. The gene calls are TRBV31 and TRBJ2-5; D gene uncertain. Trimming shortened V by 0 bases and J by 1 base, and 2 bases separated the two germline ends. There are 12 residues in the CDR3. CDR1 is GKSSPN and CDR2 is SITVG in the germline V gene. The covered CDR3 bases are TGTGCCTGGAGTCTAGACCAAGACACCCAGTAC. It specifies CAWSLDQDTQY. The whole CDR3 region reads CAWSLDQDTQYF. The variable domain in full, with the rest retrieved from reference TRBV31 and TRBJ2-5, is AQTIHQWPVAEIKAVGSPLSLGCTIKGKSSPNLYWYWQATGGTLQQLFYSITVGQVESVVQLNLSASRPKDDQFILSTEKLLLSHSGFYLCAWSLDQDTQYFGPGTRLLVL.

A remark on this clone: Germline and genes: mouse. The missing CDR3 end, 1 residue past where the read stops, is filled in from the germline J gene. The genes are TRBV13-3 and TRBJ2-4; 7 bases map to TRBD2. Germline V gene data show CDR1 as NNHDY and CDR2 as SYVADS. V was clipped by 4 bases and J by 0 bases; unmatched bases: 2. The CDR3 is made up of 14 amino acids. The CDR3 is CASSPGGSQNTLYF. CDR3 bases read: TGTGCCAGCAGTCCTGGGGGTAGTCAAAACACCTTGTAC.

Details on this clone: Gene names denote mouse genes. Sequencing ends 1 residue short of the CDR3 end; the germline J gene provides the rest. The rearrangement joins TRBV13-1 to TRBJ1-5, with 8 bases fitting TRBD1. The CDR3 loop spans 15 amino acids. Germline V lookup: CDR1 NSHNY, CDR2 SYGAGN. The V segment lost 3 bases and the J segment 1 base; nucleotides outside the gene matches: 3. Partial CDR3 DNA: TGTGCCAGCAGTGGGACAGGGAAAAACAACCAGGCTCCGCTT. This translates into CASSGTGKNNQAPL. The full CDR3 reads CASSGTGKNNQAPLF.

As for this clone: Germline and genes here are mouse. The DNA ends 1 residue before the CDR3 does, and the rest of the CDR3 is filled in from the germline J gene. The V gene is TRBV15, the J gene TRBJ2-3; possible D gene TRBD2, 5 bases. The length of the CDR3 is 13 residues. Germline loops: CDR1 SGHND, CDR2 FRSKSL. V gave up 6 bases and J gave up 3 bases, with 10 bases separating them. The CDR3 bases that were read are TGTGCCAGCAGCCGGCCTGGGGCAGAAACGCTGTAT. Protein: CASSRPGAETLY. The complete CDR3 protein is CASSRPGAETLYF. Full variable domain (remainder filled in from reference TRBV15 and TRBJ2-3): DAGVTQTPRHEVAEKGQTIILKCEPVSGHNDLFWYRQTKIQGLELLSYFRSKSLMEDGGAFKDRFKAEMLNSSFSTLKIQPTEPKDSAVYLCASSRPGAETLYFGSGTRLTVL.

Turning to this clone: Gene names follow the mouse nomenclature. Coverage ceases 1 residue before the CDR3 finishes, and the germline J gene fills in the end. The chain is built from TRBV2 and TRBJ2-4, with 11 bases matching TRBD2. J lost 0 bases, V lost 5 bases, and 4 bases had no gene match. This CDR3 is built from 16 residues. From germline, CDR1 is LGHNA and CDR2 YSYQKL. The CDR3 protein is CASSETGGGSQNTLYF. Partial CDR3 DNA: TGTGCCAGCAGCGAGACTGGGGGGGGTAGTCAAAACACCTTGTAC.

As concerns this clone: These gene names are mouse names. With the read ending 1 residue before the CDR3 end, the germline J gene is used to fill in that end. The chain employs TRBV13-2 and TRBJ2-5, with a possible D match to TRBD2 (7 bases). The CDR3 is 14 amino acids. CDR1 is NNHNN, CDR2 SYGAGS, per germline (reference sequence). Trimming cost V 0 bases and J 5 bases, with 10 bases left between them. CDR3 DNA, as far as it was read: TGTGCCAGCGGTGATGGGGGGGCTAGAGACACCCAGTAC. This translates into CASGDGGARDTQY. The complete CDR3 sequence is CASGDGGARDTQYF.

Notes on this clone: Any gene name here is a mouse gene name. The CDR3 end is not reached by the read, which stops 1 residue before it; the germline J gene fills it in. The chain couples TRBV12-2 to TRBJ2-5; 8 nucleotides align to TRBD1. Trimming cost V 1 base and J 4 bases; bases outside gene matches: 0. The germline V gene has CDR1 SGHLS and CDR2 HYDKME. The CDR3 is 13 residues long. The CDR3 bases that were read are TGTGCCAGCTCTCTGACAGGGGAAGACACCCAGTAC. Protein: CASSLTGEDTQY. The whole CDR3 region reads CASSLTGEDTQYF. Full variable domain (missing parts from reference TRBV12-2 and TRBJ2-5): NSGVVQSPRYIIKGKGERSILKCIPISGHLSVAWYQQTQGQELKFFIQHYDKMERDKGNLPSRFSVQQFDDYHSEMNMSALELEDSAVYFCASSLTGEDTQYFGPGTRLLVL.

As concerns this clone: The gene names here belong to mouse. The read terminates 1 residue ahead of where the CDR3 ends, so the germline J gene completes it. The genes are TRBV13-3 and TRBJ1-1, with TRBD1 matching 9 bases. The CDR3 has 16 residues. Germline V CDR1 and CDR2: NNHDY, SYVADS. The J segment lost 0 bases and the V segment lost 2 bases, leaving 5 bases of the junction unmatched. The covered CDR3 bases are TGTGCCAGCAGTGAGCACGGGACAGGGACAAACACAGAAGTCTTC. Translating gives CASSEHGTGTNTEVF. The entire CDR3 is CASSEHGTGTNTEVFF.

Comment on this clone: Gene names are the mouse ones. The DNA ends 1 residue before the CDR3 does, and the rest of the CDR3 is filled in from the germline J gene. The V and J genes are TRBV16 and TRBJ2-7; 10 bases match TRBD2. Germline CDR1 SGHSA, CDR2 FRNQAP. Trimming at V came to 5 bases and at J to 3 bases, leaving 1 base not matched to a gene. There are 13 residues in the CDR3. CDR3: CASSRLGGYEQYF. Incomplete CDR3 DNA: TGTGCAAGCAGCCGACTGGGGGGCTATGAACAGTAC.

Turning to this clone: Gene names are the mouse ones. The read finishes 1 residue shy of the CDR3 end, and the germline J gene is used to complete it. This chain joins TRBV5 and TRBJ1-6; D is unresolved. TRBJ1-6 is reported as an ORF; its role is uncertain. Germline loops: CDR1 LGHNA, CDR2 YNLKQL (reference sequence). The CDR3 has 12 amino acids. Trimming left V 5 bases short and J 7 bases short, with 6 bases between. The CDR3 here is CASSAGNSPLYF. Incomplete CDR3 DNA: TGTGCCAGCAGCGCCGGGAATTCGCCCCTCTAC.

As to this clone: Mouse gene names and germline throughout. Partial CDR3 DNA: TGTGCCAGCTCTCTCGATGGGGGCGCGGGCACCGGGCAGCTCTAC. The encoded protein is CASSLDGGAGTGQLY. The complete CDR3 protein is CASSLDGGAGTGQLYF. The rearrangement joins TRBV12-1 to TRBJ2-2; TRBD1 or TRBD2 may be the D gene (6 bases each). The read ends 1 residue early relative to the CDR3; the germline J gene fills the gap. Germline CDR1 reads SGHSN; CDR2 reads HYEKVE. Trimming removed 0 bases from V and 4 bases from J, with 14 bases in between. CDR3 length: 16 amino acids.

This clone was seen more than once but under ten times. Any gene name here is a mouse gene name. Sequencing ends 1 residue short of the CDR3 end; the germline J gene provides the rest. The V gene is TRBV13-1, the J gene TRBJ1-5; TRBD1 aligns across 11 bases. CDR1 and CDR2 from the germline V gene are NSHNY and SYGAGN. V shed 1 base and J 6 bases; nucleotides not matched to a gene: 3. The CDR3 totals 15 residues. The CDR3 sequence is CASSDRDRGSQAPLF. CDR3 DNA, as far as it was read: TGTGCCAGCAGTGATCGGGACAGGGGGTCCCAGGCTCCGCTT.

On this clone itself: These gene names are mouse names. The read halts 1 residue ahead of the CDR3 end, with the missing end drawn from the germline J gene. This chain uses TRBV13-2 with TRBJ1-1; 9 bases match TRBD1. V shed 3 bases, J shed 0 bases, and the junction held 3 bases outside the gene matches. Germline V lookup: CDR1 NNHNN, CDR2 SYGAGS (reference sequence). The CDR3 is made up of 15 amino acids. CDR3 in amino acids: CASGAGTGSNTEVFF. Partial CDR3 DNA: TGTGCCAGCGGTGCGGGGACAGGGTCAAACACAGAAGTCTTC.

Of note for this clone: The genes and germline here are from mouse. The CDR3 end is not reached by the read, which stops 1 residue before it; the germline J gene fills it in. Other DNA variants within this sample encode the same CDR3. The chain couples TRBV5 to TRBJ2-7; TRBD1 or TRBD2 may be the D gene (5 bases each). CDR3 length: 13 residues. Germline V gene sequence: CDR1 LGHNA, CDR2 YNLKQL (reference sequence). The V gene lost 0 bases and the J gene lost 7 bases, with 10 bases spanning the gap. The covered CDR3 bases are TGTGCCAGCAGCCAAGATTCCGGGGGAGAACAGTAC. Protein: CASSQDSGGEQY. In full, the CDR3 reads CASSQDSGGEQYF.

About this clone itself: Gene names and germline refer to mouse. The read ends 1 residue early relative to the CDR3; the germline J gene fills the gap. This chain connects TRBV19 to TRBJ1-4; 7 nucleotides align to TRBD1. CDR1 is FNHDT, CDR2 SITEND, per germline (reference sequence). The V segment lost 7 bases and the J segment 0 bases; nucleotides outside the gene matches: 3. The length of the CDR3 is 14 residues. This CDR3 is CASSRGVSNERLFF. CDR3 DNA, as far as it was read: TGTGCCAGCTCCAGGGGGGTTTCCAACGAAAGATTATTT.

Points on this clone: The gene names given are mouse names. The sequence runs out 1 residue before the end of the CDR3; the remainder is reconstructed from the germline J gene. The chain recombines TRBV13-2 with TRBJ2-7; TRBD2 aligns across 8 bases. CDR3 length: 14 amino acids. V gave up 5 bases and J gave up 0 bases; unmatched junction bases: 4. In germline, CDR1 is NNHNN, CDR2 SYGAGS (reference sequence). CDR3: CASGSGGASYEQYF. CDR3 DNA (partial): TGTGCCAGCGGGTCGGGGGGGGCCTCCTATGAACAGTAC.

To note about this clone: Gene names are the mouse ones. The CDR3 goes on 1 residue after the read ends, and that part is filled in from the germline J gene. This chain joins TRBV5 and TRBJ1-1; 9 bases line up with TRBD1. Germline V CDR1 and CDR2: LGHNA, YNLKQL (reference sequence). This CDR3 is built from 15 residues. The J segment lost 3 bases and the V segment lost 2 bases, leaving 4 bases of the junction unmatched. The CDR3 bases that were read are TGTGCCAGCAGCCAATCTGGGACAGGGTACACAGAAGTCTTC. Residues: CASSQSGTGYTEVF. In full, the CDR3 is CASSQSGTGYTEVFF.

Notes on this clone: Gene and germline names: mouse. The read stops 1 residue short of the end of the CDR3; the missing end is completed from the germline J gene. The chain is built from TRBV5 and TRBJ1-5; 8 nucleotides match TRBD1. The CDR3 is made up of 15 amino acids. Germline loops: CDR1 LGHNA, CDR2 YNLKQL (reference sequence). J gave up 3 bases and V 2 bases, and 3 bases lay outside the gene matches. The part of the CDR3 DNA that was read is TGTGCCAGCAGCCAACAGGGGGCTGGCAACCAGGCTCCGCTT. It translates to CASSQQGAGNQAPL. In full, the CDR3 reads CASSQQGAGNQAPLF.

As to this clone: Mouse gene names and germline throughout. The CDR3 DNA, read in part, is TGTGCCAGCGGTGATGTATGGGACAACAACCAGGCTCCGCTT. It yields the protein CASGDVWDNNQAPL. The full CDR3 sequence reads CASGDVWDNNQAPLF. The V call is TRBV13-2, the J call TRBJ1-5; D is possibly TRBD1 (5 bases). Coverage ceases 1 residue before the CDR3 finishes, and the germline J gene fills in the end. Trimming removed 0 bases at V and 1 base at J, with 8 bases between. From germline, CDR1 is NNHNN and CDR2 SYGAGS (reference sequence). The CDR3 sequence is 15 residues long.